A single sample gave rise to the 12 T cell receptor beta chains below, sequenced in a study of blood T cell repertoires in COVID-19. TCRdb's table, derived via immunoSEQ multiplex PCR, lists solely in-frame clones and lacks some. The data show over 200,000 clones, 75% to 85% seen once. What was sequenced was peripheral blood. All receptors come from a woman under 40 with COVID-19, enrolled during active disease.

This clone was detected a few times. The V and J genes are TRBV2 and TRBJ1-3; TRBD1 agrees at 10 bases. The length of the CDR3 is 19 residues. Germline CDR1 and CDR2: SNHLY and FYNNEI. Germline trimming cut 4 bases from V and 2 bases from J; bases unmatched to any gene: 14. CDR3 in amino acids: CASSVLAGQGRWAGNTIYF. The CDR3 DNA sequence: TGTGCCAGCAGTGTTCTAGCGGGACAGGGGCGCTGGGCTGGAAACACCATATATTTT.

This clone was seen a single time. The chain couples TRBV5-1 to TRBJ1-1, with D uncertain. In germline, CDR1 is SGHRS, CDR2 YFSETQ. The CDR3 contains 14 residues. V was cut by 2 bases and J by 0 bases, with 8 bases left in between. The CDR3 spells CASSFTGMNTEAFF. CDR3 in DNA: TGCGCCAGCAGCTTTACCGGGATGAACACTGAAGCTTTCTTT.

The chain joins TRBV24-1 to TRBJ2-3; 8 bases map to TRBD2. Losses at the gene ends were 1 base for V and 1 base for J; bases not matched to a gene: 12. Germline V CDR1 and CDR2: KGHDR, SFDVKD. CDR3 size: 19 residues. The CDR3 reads CATSDFGFGGSGGTDTQYF. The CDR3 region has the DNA TGTGCCACCAGTGATTTTGGTTTTGGTGGTAGCGGGGGCACAGATACGCAGTATTTT.

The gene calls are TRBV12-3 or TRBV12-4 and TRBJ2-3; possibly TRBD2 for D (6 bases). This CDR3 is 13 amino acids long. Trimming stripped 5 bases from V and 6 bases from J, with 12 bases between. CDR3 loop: CASSTAGPDTQYF. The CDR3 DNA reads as TGTGCCAGCAGTACCGCGGGACCCGATACGCAGTATTTT.

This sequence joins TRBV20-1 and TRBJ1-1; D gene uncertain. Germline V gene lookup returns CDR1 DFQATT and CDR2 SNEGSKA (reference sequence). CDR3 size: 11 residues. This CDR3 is CRLLWSTEAFF. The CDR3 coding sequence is TGCCGACTCCTTTGGAGTACTGAAGCTTTCTTT.

DNA of the CDR3: TGTGCCAGCAGTTACCTACAGGGGCAATATGGCTACACCTTC. Encoded protein: CASSYLQGQYGYTF. The chain combines TRBV6-5 with TRBJ1-2, with 7 bases lining up with TRBD1. This CDR3 contains 14 residues. J gave up 5 bases and V 2 bases, and 5 bases lay outside the gene matches. Looked up from germline, CDR1 is MNHEY and CDR2 is SVGAGI.

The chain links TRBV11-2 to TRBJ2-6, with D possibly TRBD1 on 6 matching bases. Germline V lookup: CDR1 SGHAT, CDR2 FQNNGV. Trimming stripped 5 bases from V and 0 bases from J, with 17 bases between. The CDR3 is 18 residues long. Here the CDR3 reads CASSLSRNRVSGANVLTF. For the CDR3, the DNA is TGTGCCAGCAGCCTCAGCAGGAACAGGGTCTCTGGGGCCAACGTCCTGACTTTC.

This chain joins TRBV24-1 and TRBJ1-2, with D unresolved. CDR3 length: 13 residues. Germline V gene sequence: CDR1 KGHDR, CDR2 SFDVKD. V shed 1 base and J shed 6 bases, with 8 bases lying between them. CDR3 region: CATSDLTENGYTF. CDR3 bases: TGTGCCACCAGTGATTTAACAGAGAATGGCTACACCTTC.

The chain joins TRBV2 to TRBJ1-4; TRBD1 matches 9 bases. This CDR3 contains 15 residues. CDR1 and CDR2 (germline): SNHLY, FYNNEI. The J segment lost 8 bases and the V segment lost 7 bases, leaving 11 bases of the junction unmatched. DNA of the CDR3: TGTGCCAGCAAAAGAAGGACAGGGGAGGGGGAAAAACTGTTTTTT. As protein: CASKRRTGEGEKLFF.

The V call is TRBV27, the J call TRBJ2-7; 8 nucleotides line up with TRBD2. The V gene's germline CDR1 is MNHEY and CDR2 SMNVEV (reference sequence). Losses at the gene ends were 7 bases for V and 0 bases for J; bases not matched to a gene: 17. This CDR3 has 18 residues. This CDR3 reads CASTPPPLDSGDSYEQYF. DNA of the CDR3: TGTGCCAGCACTCCCCCCCCTCTTGATAGCGGGGACTCCTACGAGCAGTACTTC.

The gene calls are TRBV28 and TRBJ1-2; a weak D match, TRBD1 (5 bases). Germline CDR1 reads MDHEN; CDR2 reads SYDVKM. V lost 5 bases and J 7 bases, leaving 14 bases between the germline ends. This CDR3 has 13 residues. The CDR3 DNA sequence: TGTGCCAGCAGTCCTCGAACAGGCCTTGGCTACACCTTC. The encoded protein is CASSPRTGLGYTF.

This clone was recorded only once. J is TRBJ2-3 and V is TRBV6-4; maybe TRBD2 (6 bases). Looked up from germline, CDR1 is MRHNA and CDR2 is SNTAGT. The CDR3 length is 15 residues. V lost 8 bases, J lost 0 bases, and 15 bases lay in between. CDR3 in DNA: TGTGCCAGCCGGGACTCCCTTTCTAGCACAGATACGCAGTATTTT. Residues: CASRDSLSSTDTQYF.